This T cell receptor (beta chain) was recorded in a study of shared clonotypes between healthy human individuals. Study overall: A donor's plate count was three for CD4 naive and three for CD4 memory; CD8 naive had two and CD8 memory one. Points from the study as a whole: The study's rarefaction showed incomplete sorted-subset sequencing despite large depth.

Sequenced by immunoSEQ multiplex PCR; TCRdb stores in-frame clones only, minus some. The table includes about 600,000 clones, less than 98% detected once. This CDR3 is 17 amino acids long. V was clipped by 3 bases and J by 0 bases; unmatched bases: 7. Germline V gene lookup returns CDR1 SGHRS and CDR2 YFSETQ. A note on this clone: Antigen: not known.

This clonotype originated in a woman younger than 45 in good health. The rearrangement links TRBV5-1 to TRBJ2-3; TRBD2 agrees at 10 bases. Material for sequencing was naive CD4+ T cells sorted from blood. Subset in this sample: CD45RA+ positively selected. CDR3 loop: CASSSALTSGSTDTQYF. For the CDR3, the DNA is TGCGCCAGCAGCTCCGCCCTGACTAGCGGGAGCACAGATACGCAGTATTTT.